One and the same sample provided the 27 T cell receptor beta chains below, sequenced in a study of blood T cell repertoires in COVID-19. The assay was immunoSEQ multiplex PCR, and TCRdb's table has in-frame clones only and misses some. The profile covers about 200,000 clones, with approximately 91% appearing a single time and approximately 6.7% taken by the ten largest. The sample taken for sequencing was peripheral blood. The receptors were sampled from a man aged 35-49 years with acute or convalescent COVID-19.

This chain joins TRBV6-5 and TRBJ2-2, with D tentatively TRBD2 (6 bases). CDR3 length: 15 amino acids. CDR1 MNHEY and CDR2 SVGAGI come from the germline V gene. Trimming cost V 6 bases and J 4 bases, with 15 bases left between them. CDR3 sequence: CASSRVGGFTGELFF. CDR3 nucleotide sequence: TGTGCCAGCAGCCGGGTTGGGGGGTTCACCGGGGAGCTGTTTTTT.

The chain couples TRBV30 to TRBJ2-6; D unclear. Trimming shortened V by 3 bases and J by 1 base, and 4 bases separated the two germline ends. The CDR3 spans 13 residues. Germline lookup yields CDR1 GTSNPN and CDR2 SVGIG (reference sequence). The CDR3 coding sequence is TGTGCCTGGAGGTTATCTGGGGCCAACGTCCTGACTTTC. It codes for CAWRLSGANVLTF.

The V call is TRBV6-2 or TRBV6-3, the J call TRBJ2-2; D ambiguous. This CDR3 contains 15 residues. Germline CDR1 and CDR2: MNHEY and SVGEGT. V lost 2 bases to trimming and J lost 0 bases, with 7 bases between them. The CDR3 region is CASSYTETNTGELFF. The CDR3, as DNA: TGTGCCAGCAGTTACACAGAAACGAACACCGGGGAGCTGTTTTTT.

This clone has just a few counts. The chain recombines TRBV6-2 or TRBV6-3 with TRBJ2-7; 10 nucleotides line up with TRBD2. Germline assignment: CDR1 MNHEY and CDR2 SVGEGT. V lost 0 bases to trimming and J lost 5 bases; unmatched junction nucleotides: 10. This CDR3 has 17 amino acids. This chain's CDR3 is CASSYSRQRGGLNEQYF. Written as DNA, the CDR3 is TGTGCCAGCAGTTACTCGAGACAGCGGGGGGGCTTGAACGAGCAGTACTTC.

V is TRBV7-9 and J is TRBJ2-7; D is possibly TRBD1 (5 bases). The CDR3 covers 12 residues. V was cut by 6 bases and J by 4 bases, with 10 bases left in between. The V gene's germline CDR1 is SEHNR and CDR2 FQNEAQ (reference sequence). The CDR3 is CASSLQGYEQYF. CDR3 coding DNA: TGTGCCAGCAGTCTTCAGGGTTACGAGCAGTACTTC. Full variable domain (rest looked up from reference TRBV7-9 and TRBJ2-7): DTGVSQNPRHKITKRGQNVTFRCDPISEHNRLYWYRQTLGQGPEFLTYFQNEAQLEKSRLLSDRFSAERPKGSFSTLEIQRTEQGDSAMYLCASSLQGYEQYFGPGTRLTVT.

This clone was observed a single time. CDR3 DNA sequence: TGTGCCATCAGTGAGTCGGTCGGCGTAGGGGCCCAAGAGACCCAGTACTTC. Protein product: CAISESVGVGAQETQYF. The chain employs TRBV10-3 and TRBJ2-5, with D tentatively TRBD1 (5 bases). Per the germline V gene, CDR1 is ENHRY and CDR2 is SYGVKD. The CDR3 spans 17 residues. V dropped 0 bases and J dropped 1 base, with 15 bases sitting between them.

The rearrangement links TRBV13 to TRBJ1-1; TRBD1 might be the D (5 bases). The germline CDR1 and CDR2 sequences are PRHDT and FYEKMQ (reference sequence). The CDR3 is 17 amino acids. V lost 5 bases to trimming and J lost 0 bases, with 19 bases between them. The CDR3 nucleotides are TGTGCCAGCAGCCTCAGTTTGACACAGGTTATGAACACTGAAGCTTTCTTT. This gives the protein CASSLSLTQVMNTEAFF.

V usage is TRBV12-3 or TRBV12-4 and J usage is TRBJ1-1, with 8 bases fitting TRBD1. CDR3 length: 13 residues. After removal of 7 bases from V and 5 bases from J, the junction contained 6 bases not matched to a gene. The CDR3 reads CASIVQGGTEAFF. The CDR3 DNA is TGTGCCAGCATAGTACAGGGGGGGACTGAAGCTTTCTTT.

The chain links TRBV3-1 (or the pseudogene TRBV3-2) to TRBJ1-6; 10 bases line up with TRBD1. V shed 4 bases and J 7 bases; nucleotides not matched to a gene: 4. Germline loops: CDR1 LGHDT, CDR2 YNNKEL (reference sequence). The CDR3 loop spans 15 amino acids. This CDR3 is CASSLRDRGNSPLHF. The DNA of the CDR3 is TGTGCCAGCAGCCTACGGGACAGGGGAAATTCACCCCTCCACTTT.

This clone appeared once. The chain links TRBV4-2 to TRBJ1-5; 9 bases fit TRBD1. CDR3 size: 15 residues. J was trimmed by 7 bases and V by 0 bases; bases with no gene match: 4. The germline V gene encodes CDR1 LGHNA and CDR2 YNFKEQ. This CDR3 is CASSQDTTGGQPQHF. The CDR3 nucleotides are TGTGCCAGCAGCCAAGATACAACAGGGGGCCAGCCCCAGCATTTT.

This chain links TRBV19 with TRBJ1-5, with D maybe TRBD1 (5 bases). The CDR3 has 14 amino acids. Germline values: CDR1 LNHDA, CDR2 SQIVND (reference sequence). Trimming took 6 bases from V and 2 from J, leaving 11 bases between them. The CDR3 sequence is CASRTSTGNQPQHF. In DNA, the CDR3 is TGTGCCAGTAGAACGTCGACAGGCAATCAGCCCCAGCATTTT.

Here the CDR3 DNA reads TGTGCCAGTAGTATAGCTGGCAGGGACAGAGGGTATGGCTACACCTTC. Its translation is CASSIAGRDRGYGYTF. The chain is built from TRBV19 and TRBJ1-2; 7 bases fit TRBD1. V trimming: 1 base; J trimming: 5 bases; junction bases outside the gene matches: 10. CDR1 and CDR2 (germline): LNHDA, SQIVND (reference sequence). The CDR3 has 16 amino acids.

J is TRBJ2-2 and V is TRBV21-1; the table names TRBD2, a call not compared with the DNA. TRBV21-1 is recorded as a pseudogene. This CDR3 is 17 amino acids long. The CDR3 region is CASSIRAGGRDTGELFF. The CDR3 bases are TGTGCCAGCAGCATCCGGGCGGGGGGGCGCGACACCGGGGAGCTGTTTTTT.

Only one count was recorded for this clone. The chain is built from TRBV29-1 and TRBJ2-1; D perhaps matches TRBD2 (5 bases). V was shortened by 3 bases and J by 0 bases, with 6 bases between the two germline ends. The CDR3 contains 13 residues. The germline V gene encodes CDR1 SQVTM and CDR2 ANQGSEA. The CDR3 DNA sequence: TGCAGCGTTGACCGGGACTCCTACAATGAGCAGTTCTTC. Translated: CSVDRDSYNEQFF.

The V and J genes are TRBV27 and TRBJ1-5; 9 bases line up with TRBD1. Trimming cost V 4 bases and J 4 bases; bases outside gene matches: 8. The CDR3 runs 16 residues. Germline V gives CDR1 MNHEY, CDR2 SMNVEV (reference sequence). In DNA form, the CDR3 reads TGTGCCAGCAGTTCCTGGACAGGGGAGTGGAATCAGCCCCAGCATTTT. This sequence encodes CASSSWTGEWNQPQHF.

The rearrangement uses TRBV6-2 or TRBV6-3 and TRBJ2-1, with TRBD1 matching over 9 bases. Per germline, CDR1 MNHEY and CDR2 SVGEGT. The CDR3 covers 15 residues. Trimming removed 5 bases from V and 2 bases from J; junction bases left unmatched: 4. This CDR3 is CASSARDRAYNEQFF. The CDR3 region has the DNA TGTGCCAGCAGTGCCCGGGACAGGGCCTACAATGAGCAGTTCTTC.

This clone has just a few counts. The CDR3 DNA sequence: TGTGCCAGTAATCCCCGGGGGGACAATTCACCCCTCCACTTT. It codes for CASNPRGDNSPLHF. The rearrangement joins TRBV19 to TRBJ1-6; perhaps TRBD1 as D (5 bases). Germline values: CDR1 LNHDA, CDR2 SQIVND (reference sequence). The CDR3 totals 14 residues. Trimming removed 7 bases at V and 7 bases at J, with 14 bases between. The whole variable domain, remainder taken from reference TRBV19 and TRBJ1-6, is DGGITQSPKYLFRKEGQNVTLSCEQNLNHDAMYWYRQDPGQGLRLIYYSQIVNDFQKGDIAEGYSVSREKKESFPLTVTSAQKNPTAFYLCASNPRGDNSPLHFGNGTRLTVT.

This chain connects TRBV6-4 to TRBJ2-2, with no clear D. Germline CDR1 MRHNA, CDR2 SNTAGT. V was cut by 3 bases and J by 0 bases, with 8 bases left in between. The CDR3 extends over 15 amino acids. The CDR3: CASSEAAANTGELFF. CDR3 nucleotides: TGTGCCAGCAGTGAGGCGGCGGCGAACACCGGGGAGCTGTTTTTT.

This chain links TRBV6-2 or TRBV6-3 with TRBJ1-1; maybe TRBD1 (6 bases). The CDR3 is 14 residues long. Per the germline V gene, CDR1 is MNHEY and CDR2 is SVGEGT. With 2 bases removed from V and 1 base from J, the gap between germline ends came to 8 bases. The CDR3 DNA is TGTGCCAGCAGTTACCCGGACAGGAACACTGAAGCTTTCTTT. Translating it yields CASSYPDRNTEAFF.

The chain recombines TRBV27 with TRBJ1-2; 7 nucleotides match TRBD1. Trimming at V came to 3 bases and at J to 4 bases, leaving 5 bases not matched to a gene. The CDR3 runs to 14 residues. Germline V CDR1 and CDR2: MNHEY, SMNVEV (reference sequence). CDR3 DNA sequence: TGTGCCAGCAGTTTGCAGGGGGGATTCTATGGCTACACCTTC. Its translation: CASSLQGGFYGYTF.

The gene calls are TRBV2 and TRBJ2-5; TRBD1 matches 7 bases. The CDR3 contains 15 residues. Germline V gene sequence: CDR1 SNHLY, CDR2 FYNNEI. With V trimmed by 1 base and J by 5 bases, 7 bases remained unmatched. The CDR3 sequence: CASSEGVGGVETQYF. The CDR3 DNA reads as TGTGCCAGCAGTGAAGGCGTAGGGGGCGTGGAGACCCAGTACTTC.

This chain links TRBV5-1 with TRBJ2-2, with 8 bases fitting TRBD1. V shed 3 bases and J 5 bases; nucleotides not matched to a gene: 12. Germline V gene sequence: CDR1 SGHRS, CDR2 YFSETQ. The CDR3 is made up of 17 amino acids. The CDR3 sequence is CASSSPGGTGPTGELFF. For the CDR3, the DNA is TGCGCCAGCAGCTCTCCGGGCGGGACAGGCCCAACCGGGGAGCTGTTTTTT. Full variable domain (rest looked up from reference TRBV5-1 and TRBJ2-2): KAGVTQTPRYLIKTRGQQVTLSCSPISGHRSVSWYQQTPGQGLQFLFEYFSETQRNKGNFPGRFSGRQFSNSRSEMNVSTLELGDSALYLCASSSPGGTGPTGELFFGEGSRLTVL.

This chain uses TRBV12-3 or TRBV12-4 with TRBJ1-4, with TRBD1 as a possible D gene (5 bases). The CDR3 has 12 amino acids. Trimming cost V 4 bases and J 10 bases, with 10 bases left between them. CDR3 nucleotides: TGTGCCAGCAGTTACGACAGAGCAAAACTGTTTTTT. As protein: CASSYDRAKLFF.

In its sample, this clone was seen once. This chain links TRBV30 with TRBJ2-3; D is uncertain. V was shortened by 3 bases and J by 0 bases, with 7 bases between the two germline ends. The CDR3 runs to 13 residues. The germline V gene encodes CDR1 GTSNPN and CDR2 SVGIG (reference sequence). In nucleotides, the CDR3 is TGTGCCTGGAGCCGGTCTAGCACAGATACGCAGTATTTT. Residues: CAWSRSSTDTQYF.

Only a few counts were recorded for this clone. The chain carries TRBV5-1 and TRBJ2-2; 10 nucleotides line up with TRBD2. The V and J ends lost 2 bases and 7 bases, in that order; junction bases with no gene match: 2. CDR1 and CDR2 (germline): SGHRS, YFSETQ. This CDR3 is 14 amino acids long. CDR3 bases: TGCGCCAGCAGCTTCCTAGCGGGGGTCGGGGAGCTGTTTTTT. Translating gives CASSFLAGVGELFF.

V usage is TRBV5-8 and J usage is TRBJ2-5, with a weak D call TRBD1 (6 bases). This CDR3 comprises 14 residues. Germline assignment: CDR1 SGHTS and CDR2 YDEGEE. V was cut by 4 bases and J by 3 bases, with 13 bases left in between. The CDR3 DNA sequence: TGTGCCAGCAGCGGGGGCTCTGGGGAAGAGACCCAGTACTTC. This codes for CASSGGSGEETQYF.

This clone was observed a handful of times. The chain links TRBV6-6 to TRBJ1-2; D is undetermined. V gave up 6 bases and J gave up 4 bases, with 18 bases separating them. CDR3 length: 15 amino acids. Germline assignment: CDR1 MNHNY and CDR2 SVGAGI (reference sequence). The CDR3: CASRRPTDRGYGYTF. The CDR3 nucleotides are TGTGCCAGCAGACGCCCTACGGATCGGGGCTATGGCTACACCTTC.